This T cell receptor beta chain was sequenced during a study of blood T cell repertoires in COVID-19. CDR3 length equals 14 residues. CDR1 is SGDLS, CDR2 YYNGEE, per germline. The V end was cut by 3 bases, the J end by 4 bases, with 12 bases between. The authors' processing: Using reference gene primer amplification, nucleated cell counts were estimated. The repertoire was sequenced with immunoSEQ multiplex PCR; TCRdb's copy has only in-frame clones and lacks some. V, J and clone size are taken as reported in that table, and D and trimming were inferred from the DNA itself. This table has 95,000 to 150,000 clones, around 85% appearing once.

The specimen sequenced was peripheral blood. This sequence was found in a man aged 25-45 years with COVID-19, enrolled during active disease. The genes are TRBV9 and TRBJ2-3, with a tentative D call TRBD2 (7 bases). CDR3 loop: CASSGREGADTQYF. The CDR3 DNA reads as TGTGCCAGCAGCGGGAGGGAGGGGGCAGATACGCAGTATTTT. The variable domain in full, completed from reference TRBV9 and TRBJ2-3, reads DSGVTQTPKHLITATGQRVTLRCSPRSGDLSVYWYQQSLDQGLQFLIQYYNGEERAKGNILERFSAQQFPDLHSELNLSSLELGDSALYFCASSGREGADTQYFGPGTRLTVL.